This entry features one TCR beta chain sequence. Germline lookup yields CDR1 ENHRY and CDR2 SYGVKD. Trimming left V 3 bases short and J 13 bases short, with 10 bases between. The CDR3 spans 12 residues. TCRdb passed the RT-PCR reads through MiXCR, listing each CDR3 protein once. This sample has under 200,000 distinct CDR3 sequences, with approximately 10% found just once. These data are taken from a study of response to subunit inactivated influenza vaccine. The clonotype was recovered from a middle-aged man who received an inactivated influenza vaccine. The rearrangement uses TRBV10-3 and TRBJ1-6; D uncertain. The sample consisted of non-naive T cells sorted from PBMCs, taken roughly 47 days after vaccination. CDR3 region: CAISDVSGPLHF. The DNA for the CDR3 is TGTGCCATCAGTGATGTGTCTGGCCCCCTCCACTTT.